This TCR beta chain was profiled in a study of T cells in Graves' hyperthyroidism and ophthalmopathy. CDR1 and CDR2 (germline): DFQATT, SNEGSKA (reference sequence). V dropped 6 bases and J dropped 8; count of bases not matched to a gene: 14. This CDR3 has 15 amino acids. The table lists this clonotype with a few counts. Its antigen is unknown. The source material, RNA transcripts, was used to amplify TCR beta CDR3 regions. Initially, a first-round RT-PCR of the TCR CDR3 employed the HTBI primer set. TCRdb used MiXCR to reprocess the multiplex PCR reads, holding one entry per CDR3 protein. The table has 500,000 to 550,000 distinct CDR3 sequences, just under 20% seen once; the top ten hold 47%. Findings of the study overall: Blood shared most expanded thyroid clonotypes above 0.001.

Sample: blood. V and J are TRBV20-1 and TRBJ1-4; 8 nucleotides align to TRBD1. This sequence was found in a man aged 35 to 55 with Graves' ophthalmopathy. CDR3 DNA: TGCAGTGCCCTTGCGATTGGACAGGGAGGAGAAAAACTGTTTTTT. Translated: CSALAIGQGGEKLFF.